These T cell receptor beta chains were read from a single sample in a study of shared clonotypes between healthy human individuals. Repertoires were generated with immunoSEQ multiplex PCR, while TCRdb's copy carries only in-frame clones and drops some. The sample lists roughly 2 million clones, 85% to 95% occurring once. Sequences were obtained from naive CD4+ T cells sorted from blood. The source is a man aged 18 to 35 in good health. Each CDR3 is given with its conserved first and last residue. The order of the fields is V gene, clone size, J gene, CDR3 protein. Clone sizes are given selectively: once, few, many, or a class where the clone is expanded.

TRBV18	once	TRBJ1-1	CASSPDRGSTEAFF
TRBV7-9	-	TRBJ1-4	CASSRTEGNEKLFF
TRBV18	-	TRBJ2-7	CASSLGTAYEQYF
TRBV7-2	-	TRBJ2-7	CASSPQGLANHEQYF
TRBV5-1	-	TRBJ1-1	CASSDPPGEAFF
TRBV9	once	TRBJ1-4	CASSVAGRWDEKLFF
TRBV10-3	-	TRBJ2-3	CAINGQGADTQYF
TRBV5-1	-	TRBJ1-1	CASSFSSGTEAFF
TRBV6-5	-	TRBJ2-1	CASSYPGASRPQQFF
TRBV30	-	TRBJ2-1	CAWSYGTSGFNNEQFF
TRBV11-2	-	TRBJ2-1	CASSRLAGSNEQFF